The 18 T cell receptor beta chains below were found in one sample sequenced in a study of beta chain features in type 1 diabetes. All of the isolated RNA was reverse transcribed, so expressed TCRB transcripts were sequenced. The data were produced by immunoSEQ multiplex PCR, yet TCRdb's version contains in-frame clones alone and is incomplete. Among about 900,000 clones listed, 15% to 20% were seen once. Sequencing input: naive CD4+ T cells from blood. Source of these receptors: a woman under 30 in good health.

DNA of the CDR3: TGTGCCAGCAGCTTATCAGGGAGGACTGAAGCTTTCTTT. It translates to CASSLSGRTEAFF. This chain links TRBV7-8 with TRBJ1-1; D perhaps matches TRBD1 (5 bases). Germline loops: CDR1 SGHVS, CDR2 FQNEAQ. Trimming removed 2 bases at V and 5 bases at J, with 9 bases between. The length of the CDR3 is 13 residues.

This clone was seen more than once but under ten times. The same CDR3 can be traced to other DNA sequences in this sample. The V gene is TRBV28, the J gene TRBJ2-7; D ambiguous. CDR3 length equals 11 residues. With 6 bases removed from V and 3 bases from J, the gap between germline ends came to 6 bases. Germline loops: CDR1 MDHEN, CDR2 SYDVKM. CDR3 protein: CASSLRYEQYF. CDR3 DNA sequence: TGTGCCAGCAGCCTACGCTACGAGCAGTACTTC.

This clone was counted only a few times. The CDR3 reads CASSQDSISGVTDTQYF. CDR3 DNA: TGTGCCAGCAGCCAAGATAGCATTAGCGGAGTCACAGATACGCAGTATTTT. V usage is TRBV4-2 and J usage is TRBJ2-3; D may be TRBD2 (6 bases). With 0 bases removed from V and 2 bases from J, the gap between germline ends came to 15 bases. The CDR3 sequence is 17 residues long. Germline V CDR1 and CDR2: LGHNA, YNFKEQ.

J is TRBJ1-1 and V is TRBV29-1; TRBD1 is a possible D gene (6 bases). The CDR3 contains 15 residues. Germline values: CDR1 SQVTM, CDR2 ANQGSEA. Trimming left V 0 bases short and J 2 bases short, with 13 bases between. The chain's CDR3 is CSVEEGWTANTEAFF. CDR3 nucleotides: TGCAGCGTTGAAGAAGGGTGGACAGCCAACACTGAAGCTTTCTTT.

The rearrangement joins TRBV4-2 to TRBJ2-2; TRBD2 is a possible D gene (5 bases). V was pared by 0 bases and J by 1 base, with 15 bases between. The germline V gene has CDR1 LGHNA and CDR2 YNFKEQ. This CDR3 comprises 18 residues. The CDR3 region is CASSQDRLAGQNTGELFF. For the CDR3, the DNA is TGTGCCAGCAGCCAAGATCGGTTGGCGGGCCAGAACACCGGGGAGCTGTTTTTT.

The chain is built from TRBV7-2 and TRBJ2-5; no firm D call. The V gene's germline CDR1 is SGHTA and CDR2 FQGNSA. V was shortened by 5 bases and J by 5 bases, with 15 bases between the two germline ends. This CDR3 has 14 residues. The CDR3 sequence is CASSPNPRKETQYF. The CDR3 region has the DNA TGTGCCAGCAGCCCCAACCCCAGGAAGGAGACCCAGTACTTC.

V usage is TRBV28 and J usage is TRBJ1-2; 12 nucleotides agree with TRBD1. Trimming cost V 6 bases and J 2 bases; bases outside gene matches: 10. CDR3 length: 17 residues. Per the germline V gene, CDR1 is MDHEN and CDR2 is SYDVKM. The CDR3 here is CASSPSPGQGANYGYTF. CDR3 bases: TGTGCCAGCAGCCCCTCACCGGGACAGGGGGCGAACTATGGCTACACCTTC.

This clone was found a few times. The chain uses TRBV28 and TRBJ2-7; D is unresolved. The CDR3 runs 13 residues. Germline CDR1 MDHEN, CDR2 SYDVKM. V lost 6 bases and J lost 5, with 14 bases in between. The DNA for the CDR3 is TGTGCCAGCAGGAACACGGGTGGCGACGAGCAGTACTTC. It is translated as CASRNTGGDEQYF.

The chain joins TRBV5-1 to TRBJ2-3; 8 nucleotides align to TRBD2. Germline values: CDR1 SGHRS, CDR2 YFSETQ. Unmatched junction bases numbered 7, after V lost 6 bases and J lost 4 bases. The CDR3 is 14 amino acids. The CDR3 region is CASNPSGSSDTQYF. Written as DNA, the CDR3 is TGCGCCAGCAACCCGAGCGGGAGTTCAGATACGCAGTATTTT.

The table lists this clone with a few counts. This chain uses TRBV27 with TRBJ1-5; D not certain. CDR1 and CDR2 from the germline V gene are MNHEY and SMNVEV (reference sequence). V gave up 0 bases and J gave up 0 bases, with 9 bases separating them. This CDR3 comprises 16 residues. The CDR3 DNA reads as TGTGCCAGCAGTTTATCGTATTTGGGTAGCAATCAGCCCCAGCATTTT. Its protein product is CASSLSYLGSNQPQHF.

This chain links TRBV18 with TRBJ2-7; D ambiguous. V lost 6 bases and J lost 2, with 17 bases in between. Germline loops: CDR1 KGHSH, CDR2 LQKENI. This CDR3 region has 15 residues. The CDR3 sequence is CASSSQVSSTYEQYF. The CDR3 nucleotides read TGTGCCAGCTCTTCCCAAGTGAGCTCGACCTACGAGCAGTACTTC.

This clone was seen more than once but under ten times. The DNA is omitted, as the CDR3 cannot be located on it reliably, and the CDR3 follows TCRdb's listing. The chain has TRBV28 and TRBJ2-3; the table calls TRBD2, which could not be checked here. The CDR3 spans 14 amino acids, including both terminal residues. Germline V gives CDR1 MDHEN, CDR2 SYDVKM. CDR3 protein: CASTSGGGTDTQYF.

This clone was seen only a few times. The rearrangement joins TRBV6-1 to TRBJ2-4; the D call may be TRBD1 or TRBD2 (6 bases each). The CDR3 sequence is 19 residues long. Trimming removed 2 bases at V and 0 bases at J, with 20 bases between. CDR1 is MNHNS, CDR2 SASEGT, per germline. CDR3 loop: CASSELRGGWSLAKNIQYF. The CDR3 nucleotides are TGTGCCAGCAGTGAATTAAGAGGGGGGTGGTCCCTAGCCAAAAACATTCAGTACTTC.

The count of this clone is one. The rearrangement links TRBV7-2 to TRBJ1-3; weak D call: TRBD1 (5 bases). V was cut by 0 bases and J by 0 bases, with 12 bases left in between. The CDR3 spans 17 residues. CDR1 is SGHTA and CDR2 is FQGNSA in the germline V gene. DNA of the CDR3: TGTGCCAGCAGCTTAGCGGGGCCACAGATCTCTGGAAACACCATATATTTT. Translated, it gives CASSLAGPQISGNTIYF.

A few counts support this clone. The chain combines TRBV19 with TRBJ1-5; D perhaps matches TRBD1 (5 bases). CDR3 size: 13 residues. From germline, CDR1 is LNHDA and CDR2 SQIVND (reference sequence). Trimming took off 7 bases at V and 2 bases at J, with 9 bases between the two ends. CDR3 region: CASKGVGNQPQHF. In DNA, the CDR3 is TGTGCCAGTAAAGGGGTAGGCAATCAGCCCCAGCATTTT.

The chain carries TRBV4-3 and TRBJ2-2, with D hard to call. The CDR3 length is 15 residues. Per germline, CDR1 LGHNA and CDR2 YSLEER. V dropped 4 bases and J dropped 8 bases, with 17 bases sitting between them. CDR3 in DNA: TGCGCCAGCAGCCCCGGGTCGCCTCTAGGTGGGGAGCTGTTTTTT. Encoded protein: CASSPGSPLGGELFF.

In this sample, this clone turned up a few times. This chain joins TRBV11-2 and TRBJ1-5, with 8 positions matching TRBD1. The CDR3 is 15 residues long. Germline loops: CDR1 SGHAT, CDR2 FQNNGV. V lost 5 bases, J lost 6 bases, and 9 bases stayed unmatched. As DNA, the CDR3 is TGTGCCAGCAGCGCTGACAGGGGAATACGTCAGCCCCAGCATTTT. This sequence encodes CASSADRGIRQPQHF.

This clone has just a few counts. This specimen includes other DNA sequences encoding the same CDR3. The rearrangement uses TRBV19 and TRBJ1-4, with unresolved D. Trimming stripped 3 bases from V and 8 bases from J, with 7 bases between. Germline-derived CDR1 and CDR2 are LNHDA and SQIVND (reference sequence). This CDR3 has 12 residues. Here the CDR3 DNA reads TGTGCCAGTAGTATTCGGGGAGAAAAACTGTTTTTT. It specifies CASSIRGEKLFF.